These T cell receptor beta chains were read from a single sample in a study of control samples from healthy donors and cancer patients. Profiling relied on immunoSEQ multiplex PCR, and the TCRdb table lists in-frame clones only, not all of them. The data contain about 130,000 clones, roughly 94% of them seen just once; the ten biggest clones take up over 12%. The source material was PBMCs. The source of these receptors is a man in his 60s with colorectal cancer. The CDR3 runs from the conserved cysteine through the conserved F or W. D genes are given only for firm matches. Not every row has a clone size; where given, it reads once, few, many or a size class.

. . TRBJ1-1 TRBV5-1 TGCGCCAGCGGGTCAGGGGCTATGAACACTGAAGCTTTCTTT CASGSGAMNTEAFF
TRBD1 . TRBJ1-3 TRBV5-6 TGTGCCAGCAGCTGGGGGACAGGCTCTGGAAACACCATATATTTT CASSWGTGSGNTIYF
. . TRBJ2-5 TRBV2 TGTGCCAGCATGGGGGGCACCGCGGCAGGGACCCAGTACTTC CASMGGTAAGTQYF
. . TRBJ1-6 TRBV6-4 TGTGCCAGCAGTGACCAAGGGCTCGGTAATTCACCCCTCCACTTT CASSDQGLGNSPLHF
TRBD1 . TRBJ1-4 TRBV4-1 TGCGCCAGCAGCCGGACCCCAGGGGGCGATGAAAAACTGTTTTTT CASSRTPGGDEKLFF
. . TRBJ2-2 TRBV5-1 TGCGCCAGCAGCCCCACCGGGGGAGCGAACACCGGGGAGCTGTTTTTT CASSPTGGANTGELFF
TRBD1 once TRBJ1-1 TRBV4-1 TGCGCCAGCGGGGACAGCGTGAACACTGAAGCTTTCTTT CASGDSVNTEAFF
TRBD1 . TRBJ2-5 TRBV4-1 TGCGCCAGCAGCCAAGATATGACAGGGCGACAAGAGACCCAGTACTTC CASSQDMTGRQETQYF
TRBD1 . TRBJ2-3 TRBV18 TGTGCCAGCTCACCACCAAACAGGGGGACAGATACGCAGTATTTT CASSPPNRGTDTQYF
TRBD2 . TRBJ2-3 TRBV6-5 TGTGCCAGCAAAGCGGGGGGATCTGATACGCAGTATTTT CASKAGGSDTQYF
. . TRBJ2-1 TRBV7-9 TGTGCCACCACTTACCTAGGGCCTTCTAATGAGCAGTTCTTC CATTYLGPSNEQFF